The 4 T cell receptor beta chains presented below share a single source sample, sequenced in a study of regulatory T cells in long-lasting Graves disease. Construction of the TCR beta libraries employed iRepertoire HTBI primers in conjunction with Arm-PCR of CDR3 regions. TCRdb re-called the multiplex PCR reads with MiXCR, one entry per CDR3 protein. The profile shows 350,000 to 500,000 distinct CDR3 sequences, 12% to 15% of them singletons. Time point: newly diagnosed GD, antithyroid drugs for less than 3 months. The TCR library used RNA extracted from PBMCs. These data also formed part of another study, on T cells in Graves' hyperthyroidism and ophthalmopathy.

The sequenced sample was peripheral blood mononuclear cells (PBMCs), obtained at new diagnosis, from a patient treated with antithyroid drugs. The receptor set was obtained from a woman between 45 and 60 years old with Graves disease.

This clonotype was recorded many times. This may arise from a read error, as a much more abundant clone is one base away. This chain uses TRBV12-3 or TRBV12-4 with TRBJ2-3; D possibly corresponds to TRBD2 (6 bases). CDR3 length equals 15 residues. V lost 3 bases and J 10 bases, leaving 20 bases between the germline ends. CDR3 nucleotides: TGTGCCAGCAGTTTCGGTGATGGACTAATTGGTGCGCAGTATTTT. It is translated as CASSFGDGLIGAQYF.

In its sample, this clonotype was seen a few times. The chain joins TRBV4-1 to TRBJ1-6; D is possibly TRBD1 (5 bases). Germline CDR1 is MGHRA and CDR2 is YSYEKL. This CDR3 has 17 residues. The ends were cut back, 0 bases at V and 6 bases at J, with 15 bases in the middle. The DNA of the CDR3 is TGCGCCAGCAGCCAAGATGACAGCGTAACAAGTAATTCACCCCTCCACTTT. Its translation: CASSQDDSVTSNSPLHF.

The chain links TRBV30 to TRBJ2-5; D unresolved. Trimming pared 0 bases from V and 2 bases from J, leaving 10 bases between. The CDR3 is 14 residues long. Germline V gene lookup returns CDR1 GTSNPN and CDR2 SVGIG (reference sequence). The CDR3 is CAWSVNRAQETQYF. The CDR3, as DNA: TGTGCCTGGAGTGTAAATCGGGCACAAGAGACCCAGTACTTC. Complete variable domain (other parts from reference TRBV30 and TRBJ2-5): SQTIHQWPATLVQPVGSPLSLECTVEGTSNPNLYWYRQAAGRGLQLLFYSVGIGQISSEVPQNLSASRPQDRQFILSSKKLLLSDSGFYLCAWSVNRAQETQYFGPGTRLLVL.

As concerns this clonotype: The conserved phenylalanine or tryptophan is not found at the CDR3 terminus, so this likely reflects a read error. The chain recombines TRBV11-2 with TRBJ2-1; 13 positions match TRBD2. J gave up 8 bases and V 7 bases, and 8 bases lay outside the gene matches. This CDR3 contains 15 residues. The germline gives CDR1 SGHAT, CDR2 FQNNGV. The CDR3 DNA sequence: TGTGCCAGCACCGCGGGGACTAGCGGGAAAGATGAGCAGTTCCTC. Translated: CASTAGTSGKDEQFL.